This TCR beta chain is drawn from a study of blood T cells in healthy people across ages. They isolated at least 6.5 million PBMCs from each sample. V was trimmed by 8 bases and J by 0 bases, leaving 14 bases between them. The CDR3 covers 15 residues. CDR1 MDHEN and CDR2 SYDVKM come from the germline V gene. Findings and limits, study-wide: Donor CMV infection status was unknown, possibly confounding age-related changes in expanded clonotypes.

Together with a sample-barcoded 5' primer, a J-beta primer mix was included in a second PCR lasting roughly 6 to 12 cycles. TCRdb redid the calling of the 5' RACE reads with MiXCR, one entry per CDR3 protein. The sample has about 640,000 distinct CDR3 sequences, 58% seen once. This clonotype appeared once. Its matching antigen is unknown. Sample: blood. This clonotype was sampled from a man aged 60 to 69 in good health. The chain is built from TRBV28 and TRBJ2-1, with D possibly matching TRBD2 (6 bases). CDR3 bases: TGTGCCAGCGGCCAGGGACTCAACTCCTACAATGAGCAGTTCTTC. It is translated as CASGQGLNSYNEQFF.